Following are 31 T cell receptor beta chains from one sample sequenced in a study of T cells in Graves' hyperthyroidism and ophthalmopathy. TCR beta CDR3 region amplification was performed from RNA transcripts. First-round RT-PCR with HTBI primers amplified the TCR CDR3 region. TCRdb re-analysed the multiplex PCR reads in MiXCR, keeping a single row per CDR3 protein. Here the sample spans 600,000 or so distinct CDR3 sequences, over 12% being singletons. The sample was blood. Source of these receptors: a woman younger than 35 with Graves' ophthalmopathy.

This rearrangement joins TRBV14 to TRBJ2-1; D might be TRBD1 or TRBD2, each matching 5 bases. V lost 8 bases, J lost 5 bases, and 22 bases lay in between. Germline V gives CDR1 SGHDN, CDR2 FVKESK. The CDR3 covers 16 residues. As DNA, the CDR3 is TGTGCCAGCGGGAGCAGCGGCCCCAGGGCCCACAATGAGCAGTTCTTC. Encoded protein: CASGSSGPRAHNEQFF.

This clonotype was detected many times. The chain couples TRBV2 to TRBJ1-5; D may be TRBD1 (6 bases). Germline lookup yields CDR1 SNHLY and CDR2 FYNNEI. The CDR3 is 15 residues long. The germline V and J ends were trimmed by 1 base and 1 base, with 8 bases remaining between them. The CDR3 DNA reads as TGTGCCAGCAGTGAAGAGGGGGAAAGCAATCAGCCCCAGCATTTT. Translation: CASSEEGESNQPQHF.

This clonotype occurred many times. The rearrangement links TRBV11-3 to TRBJ2-7; tentative D call: TRBD1 (5 bases). The V end lost 0 bases, the J end lost 0 bases, and 15 bases lay between the germline ends. Germline lookup yields CDR1 SGHNT and CDR2 YENEEA. This CDR3 region has 17 residues. For the CDR3, the DNA is TGTGCCAGCAGCTTAGATGGAATCAGGGTCTACTCCTACGAGCAGTACTTC. The encoded protein is CASSLDGIRVYSYEQYF.

This chain links TRBV7-3 with TRBJ2-1; 11 bases are a match to TRBD1. The J call may be faulty, since TRBJ2-7 better matches the DNA end. CDR3 length equals 15 residues. Germline CDR1 is SGHTA and CDR2 is FQGTGA. The CDR3 loop reads CASSFGQGAYNEQYF. The CDR3 region has the DNA TGTGCCAGCAGCTTCGGACAGGGGGCCTACAATGAGCAGTACTTC.

This clonotype was detected many times. This chain uses TRBV20-1 with TRBJ1-1; D not resolved. Trimming stripped 3 bases from V and 3 bases from J, with 11 bases between. Germline V gene lookup returns CDR1 DFQATT and CDR2 SNEGSKA (reference sequence). This CDR3 contains 13 residues. CDR3 protein: CSASWALHTEAFF. DNA for the CDR3: TGCAGTGCTAGCTGGGCGCTTCACACTGAAGCTTTCTTT.

The chain uses TRBV7-6 and TRBJ2-7; 7 nucleotides agree with TRBD2. Germline CDR1 reads SGHVS; CDR2 reads FNYEAQ. The CDR3 covers 16 residues. The trim removed 4 bases at V and 3 bases at J, leaving 12 bases unmatched. CDR3 nucleotides: TGTGCCAGCAGCTCCATGCCCGGGACTACTTTCTACGAGCAGTACTTC. Protein: CASSSMPGTTFYEQYF.

This chain connects TRBV30 to TRBJ2-5, with D perhaps TRBD1 (5 bases). Trimming cost V 4 bases and J 5 bases, with 8 bases left between them. The CDR3 has 11 amino acids. The germline CDR1 and CDR2 sequences are GTSNPN and SVGIG (reference sequence). CDR3 loop: CAWTGSETQYF. The CDR3 DNA is TGTGCCTGGACAGGGTCGGAGACCCAGTACTTC.

V is TRBV30 and J is TRBJ2-3; 8 bases map to TRBD1. In germline, CDR1 is GTSNPN, CDR2 SVGIG (reference sequence). Trimming at V came to 2 bases and at J to 4 bases, leaving 8 bases not matched to a gene. CDR3 length equals 15 residues. The CDR3 spells CAWSIGQGASDTQYF. The CDR3 DNA sequence: TGTGCCTGGAGTATAGGTCAGGGGGCCTCAGATACGCAGTATTTT.

The J gene is TRBJ2-3, the V gene TRBV30; D is possibly TRBD1 (6 bases). CDR1 is GTSNPN and CDR2 is SVGIG in the germline V gene (reference sequence). The CDR3 totals 16 residues. V lost 1 base and J 4 bases, leaving 18 bases between the germline ends. The CDR3 region has the DNA TGTGCCTGGAGTGAGGGGGTAGGGGCGGGTGCAGATACGCAGTATTTT. Translated: CAWSEGVGAGADTQYF.

Ten or more counts support this clonotype. The CDR3 sequence: CASTWTGSNQPQHF. The CDR3 DNA reads as TGTGCCAGCACCTGGACGGGAAGCAATCAGCCCCAGCATTTT. The J gene is TRBJ1-5, the V gene TRBV12-3 or TRBV12-4; D remains ambiguous. The CDR3 loop spans 14 amino acids. Deletions cut 7 bases from V and 1 base from J, with 11 bases between.

This clonotype was detected many times. The V call is TRBV6-2 or TRBV6-3, the J call TRBJ2-4; tentative D call: TRBD1 (5 bases). V was clipped by 5 bases and J by 6 bases, with 14 bases between them. CDR3 length: 14 amino acids. Germline values: CDR1 MNHEY, CDR2 SVGEGT. CDR3 DNA sequence: TGTGCCAGCAGTCCCTCCGGACACTTAAACATTCAGTACTTC. It translates to CASSPSGHLNIQYF.

This clonotype was observed a handful of times. V is TRBV4-3 and J is TRBJ1-2; no reliable D call. The V end was cut by 4 bases, the J end by 0 bases, with 15 bases between. The CDR3 is made up of 16 amino acids. Germline values: CDR1 LGHNA, CDR2 YSLEER. The CDR3 here is CASSPRAGDSNYGYTF. In DNA, the CDR3 is TGCGCCAGCAGCCCTAGGGCCGGAGACTCTAACTATGGCTACACCTTC.

This clonotype was seen repeatedly, ten times or more. This chain connects TRBV18 to TRBJ2-3, with TRBD1 identical over 7 bases. This CDR3 has 14 amino acids. V lost 2 bases, J lost 4 bases, and 3 bases stayed unmatched. In germline, CDR1 is KGHSH, CDR2 LQKENI. CDR3 protein: CASSPGQEADTQYF. CDR3 bases: TGTGCCAGCTCACCAGGACAGGAGGCAGATACGCAGTATTTT.

This clonotype has only a few counts. The genes are TRBV7-9 and TRBJ2-5; D is undetermined. Trimming stripped 3 bases from V and 2 bases from J, with 19 bases between. This CDR3 contains 17 residues. CDR1 SEHNR and CDR2 FQNEAQ come from the germline V gene (reference sequence). CDR3 residues: CASSFGSGDGLQETQYF. The DNA for the CDR3 is TGTGCCAGCAGCTTTGGATCCGGAGACGGCCTTCAAGAGACCCAGTACTTC.

Comment on this clonotype: A read error may explain this, as a much larger clone is one base away. This chain joins TRBV11-2 and TRBJ2-1, with D hard to call. In germline, CDR1 is SGHAT, CDR2 FQNNGV. The CDR3 contains 15 residues. DNA for the CDR3: TGTGTCAGCAGTGTTGTAAGAACCTCAAACAATGAGCAGTTCTTC. It is translated as CVSSVVRTSNNEQFF.

This clonotype has ten or more counts. The J gene is TRBJ1-1, the V gene TRBV6-1; the match to TRBD1 covers 8 bases. With V trimmed by 6 bases and J by 10 bases, 4 bases remained unmatched. CDR3 size: 11 residues. Germline loops: CDR1 MNHNS, CDR2 SASEGT. CDR3 in amino acids: CASSSQGVAFF. The CDR3 DNA reads as TGTGCCAGCAGCTCACAGGGGGTAGCTTTCTTT.

This clonotype was counted at least ten times. This chain uses TRBV9 with TRBJ2-7, with D perhaps matching TRBD1 or TRBD2 (6 bases each). The CDR3 loop spans 15 amino acids. Trimming removed 1 base from V and 4 bases from J, with 15 bases in between. Germline loops: CDR1 SGDLS, CDR2 YYNGEE. The CDR3 spells CASSVSPRGEYEQYF. The CDR3 DNA reads as TGTGCCAGCAGCGTATCTCCGAGGGGGGAATACGAGCAGTACTTC.

This clonotype has just a few counts. This chain joins TRBV19 and TRBJ1-2, with D unclear. CDR3 length: 14 amino acids. From germline, CDR1 is LNHDA and CDR2 SQIVND (reference sequence). The ends were cut back, 6 bases at V and 0 bases at J, with 11 bases in the middle. CDR3 sequence reads: CASSKDRSNYGYTF. Written as DNA, the CDR3 is TGTGCCAGTAGCAAGGACCGCTCTAACTATGGCTACACCTTC.

Ten or more counts support this clonotype. The rearrangement uses TRBV29-1 and TRBJ2-4; no clear D gene. Trimming cost V 4 bases and J 0 bases, with 7 bases left between them. Germline loops: CDR1 SQVTM, CDR2 ANQGSEA. This CDR3 has 13 amino acids. Here the CDR3 DNA reads TGCAGCGTTGTGGACCTAGCCAAAAACATTCAGTACTTC. Translated: CSVVDLAKNIQYF. Variable domain in full (rest from reference TRBV29-1 and TRBJ2-4): SAVISQKPSRDICQRGTSLTIQCQVDSQVTMMFWYRQQPGQSLTLIATANQGSEATYESGFVIDKFPISRPNLTFSTLTVSNMSPEDSSIYLCSVVDLAKNIQYFGAGTRLSVL.

A word on this clonotype: A read error may explain this, as a much larger clone is one base away. Given the absence of the conserved phenylalanine or tryptophan at the CDR3 end, a read error is likely. The genes are TRBV29-1 and TRBJ2-5; D call uncertain. The V end lost 4 bases, the J end lost 5 bases, and 11 bases lay between the germline ends. The germline V gene has CDR1 SQVTM and CDR2 ANQGSEA. The CDR3 covers 12 residues. CDR3 residues: CSVVPFGETQYL. DNA of the CDR3: TGCAGCGTTGTGCCGTTTGGGGAGACCCAGTACCTC.

Worth noting for this clonotype: A much more abundant neighbour one base away suggests this may be a read error. The V gene is TRBV6-2 or TRBV6-3, the J gene TRBJ2-1; weak D call: TRBD2 (5 bases). This CDR3 has 16 residues. With 0 bases removed from V and 9 bases from J, the gap between germline ends came to 18 bases. The germline CDR1 and CDR2 sequences are MNHEY and SVGEGT. CDR3 protein: CASSYSTEGFAVEQFF. The CDR3 DNA follows: TGTGCCAGCAGTTACTCGACCGAGGGTTTTGCGGTTGAGCAGTTCTTC.

This clonotype has ten or more counts. The chain combines TRBV3-1 with TRBJ2-7; no definite D call. Trimming shortened V by 1 base and J by 2 bases, and 12 bases separated the two germline ends. This CDR3 has 15 amino acids. The germline gives CDR1 LGHDT, CDR2 YNNKEL (reference sequence). In nucleotides, the CDR3 is TGTGCCAGCAGCCAAGGTCGCTCCGGGCCCTACGAGCAGTACTTC. Translating gives CASSQGRSGPYEQYF.

This clonotype showed up many times. The genes are TRBV30 and TRBJ1-6, with TRBD1 matching 7 bases. This CDR3 has 14 residues. Trimming at V came to 5 bases and at J to 9 bases, leaving 10 bases not matched to a gene. Per the germline V gene, CDR1 is GTSNPN and CDR2 is SVGIG (reference sequence). The CDR3 DNA reads TGTGCCTGGGGTTTTGGACAGGTTCCTTCACCCCTCCACTTT. It is translated as CAWGFGQVPSPLHF.

Many counts were recorded for this clonotype. The CDR3 loop reads CASSLGPGLAEGYEQYF. The CDR3 DNA reads TGTGCCAGCAGTCTAGGCCCCGGACTAGCGGAAGGGTACGAGCAGTACTTC. The J gene is TRBJ2-7, the V gene TRBV12-3 or TRBV12-4; 10 bases align to TRBD2. With V trimmed by 5 bases and J by 4 bases, 14 bases remained unmatched. The CDR3 runs to 17 residues.

This clonotype has ten or more counts. This chain links TRBV2 with TRBJ2-7, with 9 bases matching TRBD1. Trimming cost V 10 bases and J 1 base; bases outside gene matches: 2. This CDR3 region has 12 residues. Germline V CDR1 and CDR2: SNHLY, FYNNEI. CDR3 sequence reads: CAIQGASYEQYF. The CDR3 DNA sequence: TGTGCCATACAGGGGGCGTCCTACGAGCAGTACTTC.

This clonotype was counted many times. This chain joins TRBV6-1 and TRBJ2-7, with TRBD1 as a possible D gene (6 bases). CDR3 length equals 17 residues. Trimming pared 5 bases from V and 2 bases from J, leaving 22 bases between. The germline V gene encodes CDR1 MNHNS and CDR2 SASEGT. The CDR3 sequence is CASSYPRPGVGTYEQYF. The DNA for the CDR3 is TGTGCCAGCAGTTACCCCAGGCCAGGGGTGGGGACCTACGAGCAGTACTTC.

This clonotype showed up just a few times. V usage is TRBV29-1 and J usage is TRBJ2-1; 11 bases match TRBD1. CDR1 is SQVTM and CDR2 is ANQGSEA in the germline V gene. V trimming: 1 base; J trimming: 3 bases; junction bases outside the gene matches: 5. There are 16 residues in the CDR3. The CDR3 nucleotides are TGCAGCGTTGAAGCTCGGGGGACAGGGGGCTACAATGAGCAGTTCTTC. Translated, it gives CSVEARGTGGYNEQFF.

This clonotype was seen many times. The J gene is TRBJ2-3, the V gene TRBV28; 7 nucleotides match TRBD2. Germline CDR1 MDHEN, CDR2 SYDVKM. With V trimmed by 3 bases and J by 1 base, 7 bases remained unmatched. The length of the CDR3 is 16 residues. DNA for the CDR3: TGTGCCAGCAGTTTCGAGGATCTAGCGGGCACAGATACGCAGTATTTT. Its translation: CASSFEDLAGTDTQYF.

This clonotype was detected many times. The J gene is TRBJ2-7, the V gene TRBV2; the match to TRBD1 covers 7 bases. CDR1 and CDR2 (germline): SNHLY, FYNNEI. The V segment lost 7 bases and the J segment 1 base; nucleotides outside the gene matches: 7. CDR3 length: 14 residues. Written as DNA, the CDR3 is TGTGCCAGCATCTTCCCGACAGGGTCCTACGAGCAGTACTTC. Translation: CASIFPTGSYEQYF. Complete variable domain (other parts from reference TRBV2 and TRBJ2-7): EPEVTQTPSHQVTQMGQEVILRCVPISNHLYFYWYRQILGQKVEFLVSFYNNEISEKSEIFDDQFSVERPDGSNFTLKIRSTKLEDSAMYFCASIFPTGSYEQYFGPGTRLTVT.

The table lists this clonotype with many counts. This chain joins TRBV7-9 and TRBJ2-7, with D maybe TRBD1 (6 bases). Looked up from germline, CDR1 is SEHNR and CDR2 is FQNEAQ (reference sequence). CDR3 length equals 13 residues. Trimming shortened V by 1 base and J by 8 bases, and 12 bases separated the two germline ends. CDR3 sequence: CASSLVPWGQQYF. DNA for the CDR3: TGTGCCAGCAGCTTAGTGCCGTGGGGGCAGCAGTACTTC.

This clonotype was observed many times. CDR3 in DNA: TGTGCCAGCAGCGAGGTCGGGGGGGGGAGTGGGGATGAGCAGTTCTTC. Its translation: CASSEVGGGSGDEQFF. The V and J genes are TRBV6-1 and TRBJ2-1, with 8 bases that match TRBD2. The germline V gene encodes CDR1 MNHNS and CDR2 SASEGT. The CDR3 has 16 amino acids. V lost 6 bases and J lost 8; bases outside the gene matches: 15.